The clone carrying this TCR beta chain occurred many times. This sample is part of a study of prognosis after radiotherapy for stage I lung cancer. The germline gives CDR1 MNHNS, CDR2 SASEGT. V was clipped by 6 bases and J by 0 bases; unmatched bases: 10. The CDR3 consists of 16 residues. The study amplified the TCR beta CDR3 region from genomic DNA. This amplification was carried out by two rounds of multiplex PCR. First-round PCR used primers specific to each TRBV and TRBJ gene. TCRdb used MiXCR to reprocess the multiplex PCR reads, holding one entry per CDR3 protein. The sample consists of roughly 38,000 distinct CDR3 sequences, less than 25% of them appearing once.

This TCR was recovered from a donor of 50 years or more with non-small cell lung cancer. V and J are TRBV6-1 and TRBJ1-1; TRBD1 matches 7 bases. Sequenced here: PBMCs, sampled before or after stereotactic body radiation therapy (not recorded which). The CDR3 nucleotides read TGTGCCAGCAGGGGTCGACAGGGAGGGGTGAACACTGAAGCTTTCTTT. Amino acids: CASRGRQGGVNTEAFF.